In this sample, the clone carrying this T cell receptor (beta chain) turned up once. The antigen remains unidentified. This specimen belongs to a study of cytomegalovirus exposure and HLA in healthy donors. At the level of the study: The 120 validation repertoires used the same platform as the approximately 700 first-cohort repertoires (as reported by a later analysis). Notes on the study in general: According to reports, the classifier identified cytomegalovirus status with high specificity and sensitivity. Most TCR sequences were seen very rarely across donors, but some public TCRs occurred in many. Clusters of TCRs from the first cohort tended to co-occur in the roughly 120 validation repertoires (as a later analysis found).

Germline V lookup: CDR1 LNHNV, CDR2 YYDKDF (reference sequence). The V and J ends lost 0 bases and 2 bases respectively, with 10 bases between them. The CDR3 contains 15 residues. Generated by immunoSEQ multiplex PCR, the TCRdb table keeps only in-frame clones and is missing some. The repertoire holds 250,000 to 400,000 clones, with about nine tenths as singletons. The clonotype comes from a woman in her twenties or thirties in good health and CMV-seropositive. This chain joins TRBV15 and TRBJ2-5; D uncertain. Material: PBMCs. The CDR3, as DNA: TGTGCCACCAGCAGAGATCCACAGCAACAAGAGACCCAGTACTTC. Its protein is CATSRDPQQQETQYF.